Shown below are 28 T cell receptor beta chains from a single sample sequenced in a study of blood T cell repertoires in COVID-19. TCRdb keeps only in-frame clones here, not all; method: immunoSEQ multiplex PCR. The sample has some 210,000 clones; 83% are singletons. The source material was peripheral blood. These receptors came from a man in his fifties or sixties with active or convalescent COVID-19.

V and J are TRBV5-5 and TRBJ1-4, with unresolved D. This CDR3 has 12 amino acids. Trimming removed 4 bases at V and 12 bases at J, with 13 bases between. CDR1 SGHKS and CDR2 YYEKEE come from the germline V gene (reference sequence). The CDR3 region has the DNA TGTGCCAGCAGCAATATGGTCGGGGAACTGTTTTTT. As protein: CASSNMVGELFF.

The CDR3 DNA is TGTGCCAGCAGCCGGGGTAGCGGGGACCGCATGGATACGCAGTATTTT. Its protein product is CASSRGSGDRMDTQYF. The rearrangement links TRBV3-1 (or the pseudogene TRBV3-2) to TRBJ2-3; 8 nucleotides line up with TRBD2. Trimming removed 4 bases from V and 6 bases from J; junction bases left unmatched: 12. Germline V CDR1 and CDR2: LGHDT, YNNKEL (reference sequence). The CDR3 contains 16 residues.

The chain has TRBV2 and TRBJ2-1; D not resolved. The V end lost 7 bases, the J end lost 1 base, and 17 bases lay between the germline ends. The germline V gene has CDR1 SNHLY and CDR2 FYNNEI. The CDR3 totals 16 residues. CDR3 residues: CASTRIGFWSYNEQFF. CDR3 in DNA: TGTGCCAGCACTCGAATCGGGTTTTGGTCCTACAATGAGCAGTTCTTC.

This clone was seen just once. The V gene is TRBV7-2, the J gene TRBJ1-1; TRBD1 is a possible D gene (5 bases). CDR1 is SGHTA, CDR2 FQGNSA, per germline. Between the trimmed V and J ends, which lost 5 bases and 3 bases, there was a span of 19 bases. CDR3 length: 16 amino acids. Written as DNA, the CDR3 is TGTGCCAGCAGCCCCTCCCCGGGGGAATGGGACACTGAAGCTTTCTTT. Amino acid sequence: CASSPSPGEWDTEAFF.

This clone was counted once. This chain connects TRBV23-1 to TRBJ1-6, with unresolved D. TRBV23-1 is treated as an ORF (open reading frame) with a function not yet certain. Trimming cost V 3 bases and J 0 bases, with 12 bases left between them. The CDR3 spans 17 residues. CDR3 DNA: TGCGCCAGCAGTCACCTACCGACTGACTCCTATAATTCACCCCTCCACTTT. It translates to CASSHLPTDSYNSPLHF.

The chain employs TRBV4-1 and TRBJ1-6; D gene uncertain. Trimming removed 4 bases from V and 0 bases from J, with 7 bases in between. There are 15 residues in the CDR3. Germline V gene data show CDR1 as MGHRA and CDR2 as YSYEKL. This chain's CDR3 is CASSRQRSYNSPLHF. CDR3 in DNA: TGCGCCAGCAGCCGCCAGCGCTCCTATAATTCACCCCTCCACTTT.

The chain combines TRBV14 with TRBJ2-2, with unresolved D. The CDR3 contains 15 residues. V shed 0 bases and J shed 7 bases, with 12 bases lying between them. Germline V gene lookup returns CDR1 SGHDN and CDR2 FVKESK. As DNA, the CDR3 is TGTGCCAGCAGCCAAGATTACCCCGGTGTCGGGGAGCTGTTTTTT. Its translation: CASSQDYPGVGELFF.

This clone was detected a few times. The V and J genes are TRBV7-2 and TRBJ2-3, with 7 nucleotides matching TRBD2. The junction had 7 bases not matched to a gene; V was cut back by 10 bases and J by 0 bases. Germline lookup yields CDR1 SGHTA and CDR2 FQGNSA. The length of the CDR3 is 14 residues. Here the CDR3 reads CATTGGSSTDTQYF. The CDR3 region has the DNA TGTGCCACCACCGGGGGGTCAAGCACAGATACGCAGTATTTT. Together with reference TRBV7-2 and TRBJ2-3, the CDR3 gives the full variable domain: GAGVSQSPSNKVTEKGKDVELRCDPISGHTALYWYRQSLGQGLEFLIYFQGNSAPDKSGLPSDRFSAERTGGSVSTLTIQRTQQEDSAVYLCATTGGSSTDTQYFGPGTRLTVL.

This chain links TRBV24-1 with TRBJ1-2; D not certain. Trimming pared 4 bases from V and 1 base from J, leaving 3 bases between. Germline CDR1 and CDR2: KGHDR and SFDVKD. The CDR3 loop spans 12 amino acids. In DNA form, the CDR3 reads TGTGCCACCAGTGACAGTAACTATGGCTACACCTTC. Protein sequence: CATSDSNYGYTF.

The chain couples TRBV9 to TRBJ1-2, with 7 bases identical to TRBD1. Germline-derived CDR1 and CDR2 are SGDLS and YYNGEE. With V trimmed by 3 bases and J by 4 bases, 9 bases remained unmatched. This CDR3 is 15 amino acids long. CDR3 sequence (DNA): TGTGCCAGCAGCGACCGGGACAGCTCAATCTATGGCTACACCTTC. Encoded protein: CASSDRDSSIYGYTF.

This clone was seen a handful of times. This rearrangement joins TRBV5-1 to TRBJ1-4, with a possible D match to TRBD1 (6 bases). The CDR3 is made up of 14 amino acids. V gave up 0 bases and J gave up 3 bases, with 6 bases separating them. Germline CDR1 and CDR2: SGHRS and YFSETQ. CDR3 nucleotides: TGCGCCAGCAGCTTGGGGGGGCCTAATGAAAAACTGTTTTTT. Amino acids: CASSLGGPNEKLFF.

V is TRBV28 and J is TRBJ1-4; tentative D call: TRBD1 (5 bases). CDR1 is MDHEN and CDR2 is SYDVKM in the germline V gene. V lost 6 bases to trimming and J lost 8 bases, with 13 bases between them. CDR3 length: 13 residues. CDR3 DNA: TGTGCCAGCAGATGGGACGGGGGAGAAAAACTGTTTTTT. This codes for CASRWDGGEKLFF.

This clone was detected a few times. The CDR3 protein is CSARQGQGYTF. The CDR3 nucleotides read TGCAGTGCCCGACAGGGACAAGGCTACACCTTC. J is TRBJ1-2 and V is TRBV20-1; 7 bases fit TRBD1. Trimming at V came to 6 bases and at J to 8 bases, leaving 6 bases not matched to a gene. This CDR3 is 11 amino acids long. Germline loops: CDR1 DFQATT, CDR2 SNEGSKA (reference sequence).

The J gene is TRBJ1-5, the V gene TRBV5-6; TRBD1 matches 12 bases. The trim removed 3 bases at V and 2 bases at J, leaving 6 bases unmatched. CDR3 length equals 17 residues. Germline CDR1 SGHDT, CDR2 YYEEEE. The CDR3 protein is CASSSGTGGLRNQPQHF. CDR3 nucleotide sequence: TGTGCCAGCAGCTCTGGGACAGGGGGCTTGCGCAATCAGCCCCAGCATTTT.

The CDR3 DNA sequence: TGTGCCAGCACCACGGGCCCCGGGAGCTACACCTTC. This translates into CASTTGPGSYTF. The rearrangement links TRBV12-3 or TRBV12-4 to TRBJ1-2; no clear D. This CDR3 spans 12 amino acids. Between the trimmed V and J ends, which lost 7 bases and 9 bases, there was a span of 15 bases.

This clone was seen a handful of times. The CDR3 reads CASSPLRGLYF. CDR3 bases: TGTGCCAGCAGCCCCCTTAGGGGGTTATATTTT. The rearrangement uses TRBV9 and TRBJ1-3; a possible D gene is TRBD1 (6 bases). The germline gives CDR1 SGDLS, CDR2 YYNGEE. The length of the CDR3 is 11 residues. V lost 4 bases to trimming and J lost 14 bases, with 13 bases between them.

This chain links TRBV7-9 with TRBJ1-6; possibly TRBD1 for D (5 bases). V lost 8 bases and J lost 8, with 10 bases in between. The CDR3 is 12 amino acids. Germline V gives CDR1 SEHNR, CDR2 FQNEAQ (reference sequence). The CDR3 sequence: CASDGGDSPLHF. In nucleotides, the CDR3 is TGTGCCAGCGACGGGGGGGATTCACCCCTCCACTTT.

The chain couples TRBV6-5 to TRBJ2-1, with D unclear. Trimming took 5 bases from V and 3 from J, leaving 14 bases between them. This CDR3 is 15 amino acids long. Germline V CDR1 and CDR2: MNHEY, SVGAGI. The CDR3 DNA is TGTGCCAGCAGTCCCCGACCAGGATACTACAATGAGCAGTTCTTC. Translating gives CASSPRPGYYNEQFF.

The chain carries TRBV19 and TRBJ2-3; the D gene is possibly TRBD2 (6 bases). Trimming shortened V by 4 bases and J by 2 bases, and 10 bases separated the two germline ends. The germline gives CDR1 LNHDA, CDR2 SQIVND (reference sequence). The CDR3 contains 14 residues. In DNA form, the CDR3 reads TGTGCCAGTAGTAGGGACTCTTACACAGATACGCAGTATTTT. Translating it yields CASSRDSYTDTQYF.

V usage is TRBV5-1 and J usage is TRBJ1-2; 8 bases line up with TRBD1. Germline V gives CDR1 SGHRS, CDR2 YFSETQ. The CDR3 has 15 amino acids. With V trimmed by 7 bases and J by 6 bases, 14 bases remained unmatched. CDR3 sequence: CASSYRRQGTHGYTF. The CDR3 region has the DNA TGCGCCAGCTCATACCGTAGACAGGGGACTCATGGCTACACCTTC. The full variable domain, rest sourced from reference TRBV5-1 and TRBJ1-2, is KAGVTQTPRYLIKTRGQQVTLSCSPISGHRSVSWYQQTPGQGLQFLFEYFSETQRNKGNFPGRFSGRQFSNSRSEMNVSTLELGDSALYLCASSYRRQGTHGYTFGSGTRLTVV.

The table lists this clone with a few counts. The chain joins TRBV4-1 to TRBJ2-1; D call uncertain. Germline V gene sequence: CDR1 MGHRA, CDR2 YSYEKL. V was trimmed by 2 bases and J by 7 bases, leaving 15 bases between them. This CDR3 comprises 15 residues. CDR3 amino acids: CASSQKTLIENEQFF. The CDR3 DNA sequence: TGCGCCAGCAGCCAAAAAACGTTAATCGAGAATGAGCAGTTCTTC.

The V and J genes are TRBV27 and TRBJ1-6; D possibly corresponds to TRBD1 (6 bases). V gave up 6 bases and J gave up 8 bases, with 14 bases separating them. This CDR3 has 14 amino acids. Germline loops: CDR1 MNHEY, CDR2 SMNVEV (reference sequence). CDR3 DNA: TGTGCCAGCAGGCTAGGGGGAGTGGATTCACCCCTCCACTTT. Encoded protein: CASRLGGVDSPLHF.

This clone was observed a few times. This chain links TRBV30 with TRBJ2-7, with D possibly being TRBD1 (6 bases). Trimming cost V 4 bases and J 6 bases, with 13 bases left between them. The CDR3 extends over 12 amino acids. The V gene's germline CDR1 is GTSNPN and CDR2 SVGIG (reference sequence). The CDR3 nucleotides read TGTGCCTGGAACAGGGACGTCGGCGAGCAGTACTTC. Amino acids: CAWNRDVGEQYF.

This chain connects TRBV15 to TRBJ1-4; 11 nucleotides align to TRBD1. The J segment lost 7 bases and the V segment lost 2 bases, leaving 9 bases of the junction unmatched. The CDR3 spans 17 residues. Germline CDR1 LNHNV, CDR2 YYDKDF (reference sequence). CDR3 residues: CATSRSKSGTGGEKLFF. Written as DNA, the CDR3 is TGTGCCACCAGCAGATCCAAGTCCGGGACAGGGGGTGAAAAACTGTTTTTT.

V and J are TRBV27 and TRBJ1-2; D is unresolved. Germline assignment: CDR1 MNHEY and CDR2 SMNVEV (reference sequence). V was shortened by 9 bases and J by 1 base, with 9 bases between the two germline ends. The CDR3 has 12 residues. DNA of the CDR3: TGTGCCAGTTATTCCGTTAACTATGGCTACACCTTC. Amino acid sequence: CASYSVNYGYTF.

CDR3 DNA: TGTGCCAGCAGTTTCAGGGGGCTAGGCTATGGCTACACCTTC. Translating gives CASSFRGLGYGYTF. The chain couples TRBV27 to TRBJ1-2; 8 nucleotides agree with TRBD1. Trimming cost V 3 bases and J 4 bases; bases outside gene matches: 4. Germline assignment: CDR1 MNHEY and CDR2 SMNVEV (reference sequence). The CDR3 totals 14 residues.

The chain uses TRBV15 and TRBJ2-2; possible D gene TRBD2, 5 bases. CDR1 is LNHNV, CDR2 YYDKDF, per germline (reference sequence). V dropped 5 bases and J dropped 6 bases, with 10 bases sitting between them. The length of the CDR3 is 13 residues. This chain's CDR3 is CATSGSPAGELFF. CDR3 nucleotide sequence: TGTGCCACCAGCGGGAGTCCGGCCGGGGAGCTGTTTTTT.

This chain connects TRBV7-8 to TRBJ2-5; no clear D. Trimming cost V 6 bases and J 0 bases, with 8 bases left between them. Germline V CDR1 and CDR2: SGHVS, FQNEAQ. The CDR3 totals 13 residues. CDR3 in amino acids: CASRPKYQETQYF. CDR3 nucleotide sequence: TGTGCCAGCAGGCCTAAGTACCAAGAGACCCAGTACTTC. The variable domain in full, with the rest retrieved from reference TRBV7-8 and TRBJ2-5, is GAGVSQSPRYKVAKRGQDVALRCDPISGHVSLFWYQQALGQGPEFLTYFQNEAQLDKSGLPSDRFFAERPEGSVSTLKIQRTQQEDSAVYLCASRPKYQETQYFGPGTRLLVL.